This TCR beta chain was documented in a study of blood T cell repertoires in COVID-19. The CDR3 sequence is 14 residues long. CDR1 SNHLY and CDR2 FYNNEI come from the germline V gene. V lost 0 bases and J lost 5, with 11 bases in between. Sequencing was performed with immunoSEQ multiplex PCR; in TCRdb, only in-frame clones are kept and a portion is missing. The sample lists some 200,000 clones; around 84% were seen once. The rearrangement uses TRBV2 and TRBJ2-7; TRBD1 is a possible D gene (6 bases). The sequence was collected from a human donor in a cohort sampled during active COVID-19. Material: peripheral blood. The CDR3: CASSEAGTIHEQYF. The CDR3 DNA reads TGTGCCAGCAGTGAAGCGGGGACAATCCACGAGCAGTACTTC.